The 3 T cell receptor beta chains below come from one sample, sequenced in a study of T cell responses to AZD1222 COVID-19 vaccine. Profiling relied on immunoSEQ multiplex PCR, and the TCRdb table lists in-frame clones only, not all of them. The data show nearly 110,000 clones, about 85% seen once. The sample was peripheral blood, taken 28 days after the second AZD1222 dose. The receptor source for this set is an adult who received the AZD1222 COVID-19 vaccine.

This clone was counted once. The chain couples TRBV7-9 to TRBJ1-4, with D uncertain. V was trimmed by 4 bases and J by 0 bases, leaving 15 bases between them. The CDR3 has 17 residues. In germline, CDR1 is SEHNR, CDR2 FQNEAQ (reference sequence). The CDR3 is CASSSPMSPATNEKLFF. In DNA, the CDR3 is TGTGCCAGCAGCTCCCCCATGTCCCCGGCAACTAATGAAAAACTGTTTTTT.

V usage is TRBV6-5 and J usage is TRBJ2-1, with 14 bases that match TRBD2. V lost 6 bases, J lost 8 bases, and 6 bases stayed unmatched. CDR3 length: 15 residues. Germline CDR1 and CDR2: MNHEY and SVGAGI. Here the CDR3 reads CASSAGTSGGYEQFF. DNA of the CDR3: TGTGCCAGCAGCGCCGGGACTAGCGGGGGATATGAGCAGTTCTTC.

V and J are TRBV5-1 and TRBJ2-3, with 9 bases fitting TRBD2. CDR1 SGHRS and CDR2 YFSETQ come from the germline V gene. The V gene end was trimmed by 4 bases and the J gene end by 2 bases; junction bases not matched to a gene: 8. The CDR3 is 16 residues long. CDR3 in amino acids: CASSQRPGLATDTQYF. The CDR3 nucleotides are TGCGCCAGCAGCCAGCGACCGGGACTAGCCACAGATACGCAGTATTTT.